Listed below are T cell receptor beta chains from one sample, sequenced in a study of CD8 T cells in ankylosing spondylitis. TCRdb itself ran the 5' RACE reads through MiXCR, one entry per CDR3 protein. Of just over 300,000 distinct CDR3 sequences in the sample, 20% to 25% were seen once. Sequenced input: blood, either unsorted or a sorted T cell fraction (not recorded which). Receptors originate from a female donor with ankylosing spondylitis or in good health (not recorded which). Both conserved end residues are part of each CDR3. D genes are given only for firm matches. Size tells how often a clone was seen (once, few, many) or the class of an expanded clone, and some rows leave it out.

>TRBV21-1|.|.|TRBJ2-1
TGTGCCAGCACCCCAAGGAGGCGGGCCAACAATGAGCAGTTCTTC
CASTPRRRANNEQFF
>TRBV5-4|.|.|TRBJ2-1
TGTGCCAGCAGCTCCTGGGGGACTCCTAAATACAATAAGCAGTTCTTC
CASSSWGTPKYNKQFF
>TRBV10-3|.|few|TRBJ1-2
TGTGCCATCAGCCTGACAGATAAGAATGGCTACACCTTC
CAISLTDKNGYTF
>TRBV6-2/TRBV6-3|TRBD2|few|TRBJ2-1
TGTGCCAGCAGTTCCCCTAGCGGGCGAAGGGGGTTCTTC
CASSSPSGRRGFF
>TRBV6-5|TRBD2|few|TRBJ2-1
TGTGCCAGCAGTTACGAGCGGGGGGGGATACAGTTCTTC
CASSYERGGIQFF
>TRBV29-1|TRBD2|.|TRBJ2-3
TGCAGCGTTGGGGGGACTAGCGGGATGGCTTCTAGCACAGATACGCAGTATTTT
CSVGGTSGMASSTDTQYF
>TRBV20-1|.|many|TRBJ1-1
TGCAGTGCTAGAGATTCTTGGCAAACCGAAGCTTTCTTT
CSARDSWQTEAFF
>TRBV12-3/TRBV12-4|.|many|TRBJ1-5
TGTGCCAGCAGTTTACGGGGTCAGCCCCAGCATTTT
CASSLRGQPQHF
>TRBV6-1|.|few|TRBJ2-3
TGTGCCAGCAGGAGAACCGGCAGTGGAGATACGCAGTATTTT
CASRRTGSGDTQYF
>TRBV12-3/TRBV12-4|.|.|TRBJ1-5
TGTGCCATCCCTACGTCGGCCGCCGTCGTTTTCTCGTGGGGCAATCAGCCCCAGCATTTT
CAIPTSAAVVFSWGNQPQHF
>TRBV20-1|TRBD1|few|TRBJ2-5
TGCAGTGCAAAACCACCACAGGGGGCTGATGTGGACCGCCAAGAGACCCAGTACTTC
CSAKPPQGADVDRQETQYF
>TRBV4-3|TRBD2|.|TRBJ2-4
TGCGCCAGCAGCCAAAATTTAGCGGGAGTGGTGGCCAAAAACATTCAGTACTTC
CASSQNLAGVVAKNIQYF
>TRBV7-9|.|.|TRBJ1-1
TGTGCCAGCACCCCGGGACTCTCGGACACTGAAGCTTTCTTT
CASTPGLSDTEAFF
>TRBV5-1|.|.|TRBJ1-1
TGCGCCAGCAGTTCCAGGACCGCAATGAACACTGAAGCTTTCTTT
CASSSRTAMNTEAFF
>TRBV28|TRBD1|few|TRBJ1-5
TGTGCCAGCACCTCGGGCAGGGGGCTACGCAGCAATCAGCCCCAGCATTTT
CASTSGRGLRSNQPQHF
>TRBV5-1|.|many|TRBJ2-3
TGCGCCAGCAGCCGAGGCGGGGGCTCGGGGGATACGCAGTATTTT
CASSRGGGSGDTQYF
>TRBV24-1|TRBD2|.|TRBJ2-2
TGTGCCACCAACCCCGGGACTAGCGGGATACCGAACACCGGGGAGCTGTTTTTT
CATNPGTSGIPNTGELFF
>TRBV19|.|.|TRBJ2-2
TGTGCCAGTAGCCCCGGGACAATGGGCGGGGAGCTGTTTTTT
CASSPGTMGGELFF
>TRBV6-5|TRBD1|many|TRBJ2-1
TGTGCCAGCAGTTACTCGACAGGGACGGTAACCCCCAATGAGCAGTTCTTC
CASSYSTGTVTPNEQFF
>TRBV18|.|.|TRBJ1-5
TGTGCCAGCTCCGGCACCAATCAGCCCCAGCATTTT
CASSGTNQPQHF
>TRBV20-1|.|.|TRBJ2-1
TGCAGTGCACCTGACAGGCGGAGCTCCTACAATGAGCAGTTCTTC
CSAPDRRSSYNEQFF
>TRBV12-3/TRBV12-4|.|many|TRBJ2-6
TGTGCCAGCAGCGAGTCTGGGGCCAACGTCCTGACTTTC
CASSESGANVLTF
>TRBV18|.|many|TRBJ1-1
TGTGCCAGCTCCGCTACCTTTGAAGCTTTCTTT
CASSATFEAFF
>TRBV2|.|.|TRBJ1-1
TGTGCCAGCAGTGAGAGGGACCGAGTAGAGGCTTTCTTT
CASSERDRVEAFF
>TRBV7-2|TRBD2|.|TRBJ2-7
TGTGCCAGCAGTAGGACTAGCGGGAGAGGGGCGTACGAGCAGTACTTC
CASSRTSGRGAYEQYF
>TRBV6-4|.|.|TRBJ2-2
TGTGCCAGCAGCGCTGGACGGGCGAACACCGGGGAGCTGTTTTTT
CASSAGRANTGELFF
>TRBV7-2|.|few|TRBJ1-1
TGTGCCAGCAGCTTAGCGCTAAGTGGGCATTTCTTT
CASSLALSGHFF
>TRBV24-1|.|.|TRBJ2-3
TGTGCCACCAGTCAGAGCTTCACAGATACGCAGTATTTT
CATSQSFTDTQYF
>TRBV12-3/TRBV12-4|TRBD1|.|TRBJ1-4
TGTGCCAGCAGTATAGGACAGGGGATTAATGAAAAACTGTTTTTT
CASSIGQGINEKLFF
>TRBV28|TRBD2|few|TRBJ2-1
TGTGCCAGCAGTTTCCCCTCGGGCGGGGGGAGCTCCTACAATGAGCAGTTCTTC
CASSFPSGGGSSYNEQFF
>TRBV29-1|.|many|TRBJ2-7
TGCAGCGTTGGAGTGAAGGACGAGCAGTACTTC
CSVGVKDEQYF
>TRBV12-3/TRBV12-4|TRBD1|.|TRBJ2-3
TGTGCCAGCACCCGTCGAACAGGGGGCACGACAGATACGCAGTATTTT
CASTRRTGGTTDTQYF
>TRBV7-3|.|.|TRBJ2-1
TGTGCCAGCAGCTTAAGTGTGGGAGCTGGGCAAAATGAGCAGTTCTTC
CASSLSVGAGQNEQFF
>TRBV12-3/TRBV12-4|.|many|TRBJ1-5
TGTGCCAGCAGTCCCGGGGCGTCAAGTCAGCCCCAGCATTTT
CASSPGASSQPQHF
>TRBV20-1|TRBD2|.|TRBJ2-5
TGCAGTGCTTACCCGGGACTAGCGGGAGTCCCCGAGACCCAGTACTTC
CSAYPGLAGVPETQYF
>TRBV5-1|.|many|TRBJ1-1
TGCGCCAGCAGCAGGCAGGGCCTGAACACTGAAGCTTTCTTT
CASSRQGLNTEAFF
>TRBV28|.|few|TRBJ2-5
TGTGCCAGCAGTTTTCGGCGGTCCCAAGAGACCCAGTACTTC
CASSFRRSQETQYF
>TRBV4-3|.|.|TRBJ2-1
TGCGCCAGCAATACTCGGGGTAGTTGGAATGAGCAGTTCTTC
CASNTRGSWNEQFF
>TRBV12-3/TRBV12-4|.|.|TRBJ2-2
TGTGCCAGCCGGGACACGAACACCGGGGAGCTGTTTTTT
CASRDTNTGELFF
>TRBV7-3|TRBD2|.|TRBJ2-3
TGTGCCAGCAGCTTAAGGTCTGGCGGGGGACTTAGCACAGATACGCAGTATTTT
CASSLRSGGGLSTDTQYF
>TRBV6-5|.|.|TRBJ1-2
TGTGCCAGCAGTTACGGCATTGACCTCTATGGCTACACCTTC
CASSYGIDLYGYTF
>TRBV13|TRBD1|.|TRBJ1-2
TGTGCCAGCAGCTTTTCCGGGACAGGGGTGAGTGGCTACACCTTC
CASSFSGTGVSGYTF
>TRBV4-1|.|few|TRBJ1-1
TGCGCCAGCAGCCGCTATAACACTGAAGCTTTCTTT
CASSRYNTEAFF
>TRBV12-3/TRBV12-4|TRBD2|.|TRBJ2-1
TGTGCCAGCAGCCCCCCCAGCGGGGGATACAATGAGCAGTTCTTC
CASSPPSGGYNEQFF
>TRBV20-1|TRBD2|many|TRBJ2-3
TGCAGTGCTCGTAGAGGGACTAGCGGGAGAGCGGATACGCAGTATTTT
CSARRGTSGRADTQYF
>TRBV10-3|.|few|TRBJ2-2
TGTGCCATCAAGGGGTCGGTGAACACCGGGGAGCTGTTTTTT
CAIKGSVNTGELFF
>TRBV10-3|TRBD1|many|TRBJ2-3
TGTGCCATCAGATGGGGACCAGGGGGCCGGGGCACAGATACGCAGTATTTT
CAIRWGPGGRGTDTQYF
>TRBV7-2|.|.|TRBJ2-3
TGTGCCAGCAGCCCCCGGGGCCCAAGCACAGATACGCAGTATTTT
CASSPRGPSTDTQYF
>TRBV5-1|TRBD1|once|TRBJ2-1
TGCGCCAGCAGCTGGGGGACAGGGTTAAATGAGCAGTTCTTC
CASSWGTGLNEQFF
>TRBV5-1|.|.|TRBJ1-1
TGCGCCAGCAGCTTCACAGGGAAGGGGAACACTGAAGCTTTCTTT
CASSFTGKGNTEAFF
>TRBV29-1|TRBD1|few|TRBJ2-7
TGCAGCGCCGGACAGGGGACCTCCTACGAGCAGTACTTC
CSAGQGTSYEQYF
>TRBV29-1|.|.|TRBJ2-3
TGCAGCGTTGGGGGACTTTATGACAGCACAGATACGCAGTATTTT
CSVGGLYDSTDTQYF
>TRBV12-3/TRBV12-4|TRBD2|.|TRBJ2-1
TGTGCCAGCCGAGGGTATGGGGGGGGGGCCTACAATGAGCAGTTCTTC
CASRGYGGGAYNEQFF